Listed below are T cell receptor beta chains from one sample, sequenced in a study of blood T cell repertoires in COVID-19. Sequencing used immunoSEQ multiplex PCR; TCRdb keeps in-frame clones, though not all of them. The top ten hold 4% to 5% of the sample, which has about 110,000 clones, 87% seen once. The sequenced sample consisted of peripheral blood. The receptors were gathered from a human donor in a cohort sampled during active COVID-19. Each CDR3 is given with its conserved first and last residue. The D gene is left open where the match is weak. Rows may omit the clone size; those that give it use once, few, many or a size class.

clone_size,j_call,v_call,d_call,cdr3_aa,cdr3_nt
-,TRBJ1-1,TRBV29-1,TRBD1,CSVVVDRLAFF,TGCAGCGTTGTAGTGGACAGGCTAGCTTTCTTT
-,TRBJ2-3,TRBV5-6,TRBD2,CASSQGGGGRKDTQYF,TGTGCCAGCAGCCAGGGCGGCGGGGGGAGGAAAGATACGCAGTATTTT
-,TRBJ1-1,TRBV27,-,CASSFQGPDTEAFF,TGTGCCAGCAGTTTCCAGGGGCCCGACACTGAAGCTTTCTTT
-,TRBJ1-5,TRBV2,-,CASQYEFQPQHF,TGTGCCAGTCAGTACGAATTTCAGCCCCAGCATTTT
-,TRBJ2-2,TRBV5-1,-,CASSLDRANTGELFF,TGCGCCAGCAGCTTGGACAGGGCGAACACCGGGGAGCTGTTTTTT
few,TRBJ2-7,TRBV18,TRBD2,CASSPYRDYLYEQYF,TGTGCCAGCTCACCGTACCGGGACTACCTATACGAGCAGTACTTC
-,TRBJ1-1,TRBV6-6,TRBD1,CASSYIQGADTEAFF,TGTGCCAGCAGTTATATACAGGGGGCGGACACTGAAGCTTTCTTT
-,TRBJ2-1,TRBV20-1,-,CSASFNRAGDNEQFF,TGCAGTGCTAGTTTTAATCGAGCAGGGGACAATGAGCAGTTCTTC
-,TRBJ1-4,TRBV6-6,TRBD1,CASSYGQANNEKLFF,TGTGCCAGCAGTTACGGACAGGCAAATAATGAAAAACTGTTTTTT
-,TRBJ1-1,TRBV10-2,TRBD1,CASMPGQVYEAFF,TGCGCCAGCATGCCGGGACAGGTCTATGAAGCTTTCTTT
-,TRBJ1-5,TRBV4-2,-,CASSQAGGNGNQPQHF,TGTGCCAGCAGCCAAGCGGGCGGGAATGGGAATCAGCCCCAGCATTTT
-,TRBJ2-5,TRBV29-1,-,CSTKQGIGETQYF,TGCAGCACTAAACAGGGTATCGGAGAGACCCAGTACTTC
-,TRBJ2-1,TRBV6-6,TRBD2,CASSWTSGRSNEQFF,TGTGCCAGCAGTTGGACTAGCGGGAGATCCAATGAGCAGTTCTTC
once,TRBJ1-1,TRBV6-5,-,CASRQGQNTEAFF,TGTGCCAGCAGACAGGGCCAGAACACTGAAGCTTTCTTT
-,TRBJ2-1,TRBV28,TRBD2,CASSFGGLAGGNEQFF,TGTGCCAGCAGTTTCGGGGGACTAGCGGGGGGCAATGAGCAGTTCTTC
-,TRBJ2-3,TRBV2,-,CASSTGLDTQYF,TGTGCCAGCAGTACCGGACTGGATACGCAGTATTTT
-,TRBJ1-3,TRBV19,-,CASSISGVHSGNTIYF,TGTGCCAGTAGTATCTCGGGTGTGCACTCTGGAAACACCATATATTTT
-,TRBJ2-5,TRBV7-2,TRBD2,CASSPVAGGAGTQYF,TGTGCCAGCAGCCCGGTAGCGGGGGGGGCCGGGACCCAGTACTTC
-,TRBJ2-7,TRBV10-3,TRBD1,CATGTGGYEQYF,TGTGCCACCGGGACAGGGGGCTACGAGCAGTACTTC
-,TRBJ1-2,TRBV7-9,TRBD1,CASSLGQGANYGYTF,TGTGCCAGCAGCTTAGGACAGGGGGCGAACTATGGCTACACCTTC
-,TRBJ1-2,TRBV6-4,-,CASSISGDGSNYGYTF,TGTGCCAGCAGTATTAGTGGAGACGGATCTAACTATGGCTACACCTTC
-,TRBJ2-7,TRBV23-1,TRBD1,CASTDRGCYEQYF,TGCGCCAGCACAGACAGGGGTTGCTACGAGCAGTACTTC
-,TRBJ1-5,TRBV2,-,CASSEAPRANQPQHF,TGTGCCAGCAGTGAAGCACCCAGGGCCAATCAGCCCCAGCATTTT
-,TRBJ1-6,TRBV28,-,CASSQVNSPLHF,TGTGCCAGCAGCCAGGTGAATTCACCCCTCCACTTT
-,TRBJ2-3,TRBV11-1,TRBD2,CASSLVTSGTTDTQYF,TGTGCCAGCAGCTTAGTAACTAGCGGAACTACAGATACGCAGTATTTT
-,TRBJ2-2,TRBV6-1,TRBD2,CASSEAVGLAATGELFF,TGTGCCAGCAGTGAAGCTGTGGGACTAGCAGCCACCGGGGAGCTGTTTTTT
-,TRBJ2-1,TRBV5-1,TRBD2,CASSLPTSGRLDEQFF,TGCGCCAGCAGCCTGCCGACTAGCGGGAGGTTAGATGAGCAGTTCTTC
-,TRBJ2-2,TRBV7-9,-,CASSIRQANTGELFF,TGTGCCAGCAGCATCAGACAGGCGAACACCGGGGAGCTGTTTTTT
-,TRBJ1-1,TRBV25-1,TRBD1,CASKNRGETEAFF,TGTGCCAGCAAGAACAGGGGGGAGACTGAAGCTTTCTTT
-,TRBJ1-5,TRBV23-1,TRBD1,CASSLRDRGISNQPQHF,TGCGCCAGCAGTCTCCGGGACAGGGGGATTAGCAATCAGCCCCAGCATTTT
-,TRBJ1-5,TRBV7-3,-,CASSLFGENQPQHF,TGTGCCAGCAGCTTATTCGGTGAAAATCAGCCCCAGCATTTT
-,TRBJ1-4,TRBV9,-,CASSVEPVHVEKLFF,TGTGCCAGCAGCGTAGAGCCGGTGCACGTTGAAAAACTGTTTTTT
-,TRBJ2-7,TRBV7-3,TRBD1,CASSITRTGAMYGGTYEQYF,TGTGCCAGCAGCATAACCCGGACAGGGGCAATGTATGGTGGAACCTACGAGCAGTACTTC
-,TRBJ1-2,TRBV5-5,-,CASSFGGGSNYGYTF,TGTGCCAGCAGCTTCGGTGGCGGCTCTAACTATGGCTACACCTTC
-,TRBJ2-5,TRBV5-4,-,CASSSHTIQETQYF,TGTGCCAGCAGCTCGCACACGATTCAAGAGACCCAGTACTTC
-,TRBJ2-3,TRBV4-2,TRBD2,CASSQGGGGDTQYF,TGTGCCAGCAGCCAAGGGGGGGGTGGGGATACGCAGTATTTT
-,TRBJ2-1,TRBV3-1/TRBV3-2,TRBD2,CASRPPGLAGGHNEQFF,TGTGCCAGCAGACCCCCGGGACTAGCGGGGGGGCACAATGAGCAGTTCTTC
-,TRBJ2-1,TRBV7-3,TRBD1,CASSYDRGSYNEQFF,TGTGCCAGCAGCTATGACAGGGGGTCCTACAATGAGCAGTTCTTC
-,TRBJ2-1,TRBV9,TRBD2,CASNSGRAYNEQFF,TGTGCCAGCAACAGCGGGAGGGCCTACAATGAGCAGTTCTTC
-,TRBJ2-6,TRBV28,-,CASNTLLRDYSGANVLTF,TGTGCCAGCAACACCCTCCTCAGGGATTACTCTGGGGCCAACGTCCTGACTTTC
-,TRBJ1-1,TRBV6-6,-,CASSSIVNTEAFF,TGTGCCAGCAGTTCGATAGTCAACACTGAAGCTTTCTTT
-,TRBJ1-1,TRBV18,TRBD1,CASAGTGGANTEAFF,TGTGCCAGCGCCGGGACAGGGGGCGCAAACACTGAAGCTTTCTTT